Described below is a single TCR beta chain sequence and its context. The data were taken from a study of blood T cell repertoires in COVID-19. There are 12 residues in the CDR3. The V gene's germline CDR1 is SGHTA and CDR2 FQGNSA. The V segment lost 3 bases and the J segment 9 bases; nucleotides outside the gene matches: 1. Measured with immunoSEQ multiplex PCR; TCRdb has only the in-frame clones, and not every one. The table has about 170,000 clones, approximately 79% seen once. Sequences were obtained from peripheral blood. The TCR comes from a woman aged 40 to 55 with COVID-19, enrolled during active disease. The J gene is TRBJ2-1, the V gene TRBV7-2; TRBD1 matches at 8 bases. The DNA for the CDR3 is TGTGCCAGCAGCTTCCAGGGGGCTGAGCAGTTCTTC. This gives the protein CASSFQGAEQFF. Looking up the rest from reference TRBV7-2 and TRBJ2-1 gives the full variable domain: GAGVSQSPSNKVTEKGKDVELRCDPISGHTALYWYRQSLGQGLEFLIYFQGNSAPDKSGLPSDRFSAERTGGSVSTLTIQRTQQEDSAVYLCASSFQGAEQFFGPGTRLTVL.